This TCR beta chain is drawn from a study of cytomegalovirus exposure and HLA in healthy donors. Study information: As an earlier analysis found, 180 million or so T cells yielded approximately 110 million unique TCR beta sequences. Study findings and constraints: Within a later analysis, the majority of CMV-associated TCR beta chains appeared HLA-restricted.

Although they were nominally healthy when sampled, donors likely had unrecorded immune exposures. This CDR3 spans 15 amino acids. The germline V gene encodes CDR1 MNHEY and CDR2 SMNVEV (reference sequence). V was pared by 0 bases and J by 5 bases, with 5 bases of the junction left unmatched. The study ran its PCR with 60 Vbeta and 13 Jbeta primers. Only in-frame clones appear in the TCRdb table, and some are missing; sequencing was by immunoSEQ multiplex PCR. Of around 180,000 clones in the sample, about 80% are singletons; the top ten hold approximately 6.7%. This clone was recorded once. The antigen is unknown.

The chain joins TRBV27 to TRBJ2-7; 9 bases line up with TRBD1. This TCR was sampled from a young man in good health and CMV-seropositive. The sample consisted of PBMCs. Here the CDR3 DNA reads TGTGCCAGCAGTTTATCCGAGGGGACAGGGAACGAGCAGTACTTC. It encodes CASSLSEGTGNEQYF.